The 29 T cell receptor beta chains below were found in one sample sequenced in a study of T cell clonotyping in hematopoietic cell transplantation. Profiling relied on immunoSEQ multiplex PCR, and the TCRdb table lists in-frame clones only, not all of them. The sample records about 69,000 clones, around 94% being singletons. Sequencing was performed on peripheral blood mononuclear cells. These receptors originate from a man over 45 in good health. Some clones in this sample may be carry-over from other donors' samples.

The chain has TRBV28 and TRBJ1-2; D possibly corresponds to TRBD1 (6 bases). Germline lookup yields CDR1 MDHEN and CDR2 SYDVKM. V lost 2 bases to trimming and J lost 0 bases, with 10 bases between them. CDR3 length: 15 amino acids. The CDR3 DNA reads as TGTGCCAGCAGTTTACCAGGGGATACTAACTATGGCTACACCTTC. It is translated as CASSLPGDTNYGYTF.

This chain links TRBV4-1 with TRBJ2-1; D gene unclear. Germline-derived CDR1 and CDR2 are MGHRA and YSYEKL. V gave up 6 bases and J gave up 2 bases, with 20 bases separating them. The CDR3 runs 17 residues. The CDR3 DNA reads TGCGCCAGCAGTCGACACTTACGGAAAGCCCCCTACAATGAGCAGTTCTTC. It is translated as CASSRHLRKAPYNEQFF.

This sequence joins TRBV28 and TRBJ2-2; D is ambiguous. The CDR3 covers 12 residues. Germline CDR1 reads MDHEN; CDR2 reads SYDVKM. Trimming took 4 bases from V and 5 from J, leaving 5 bases between them. CDR3 in DNA: TGTGCCAGCAGTTCAATTACCGGGGAGCTGTTTTTT. Its protein is CASSSITGELFF.

The rearrangement links TRBV5-4 to TRBJ2-1; perhaps TRBD2 as D (6 bases). The length of the CDR3 is 15 residues. Trimming shortened V by 2 bases and J by 1 base, and 10 bases separated the two germline ends. The V gene's germline CDR1 is SGHNT and CDR2 YYREEE (reference sequence). CDR3 sequence reads: CASSFRGTSYNEQFF. Written as DNA, the CDR3 is TGTGCCAGCAGCTTTCGCGGGACGTCCTACAATGAGCAGTTCTTC.

V gene TRBV5-1 combines with J gene TRBJ2-1; perhaps TRBD1 as D (5 bases). The CDR3 totals 15 residues. Germline assignment: CDR1 SGHRS and CDR2 YFSETQ. The V and J ends lost 0 bases and 0 bases respectively, with 7 bases between them. The CDR3 region is CASSLGGYSYNEQFF. The CDR3 DNA follows: TGCGCCAGCAGCTTGGGGGGCTACTCCTACAATGAGCAGTTCTTC.

This rearrangement joins TRBV29-1 to TRBJ2-4; D unresolved. Germline V gives CDR1 SQVTM, CDR2 ANQGSEA. V dropped 6 bases and J dropped 0 bases, with 12 bases sitting between them. The CDR3 is 14 residues long. CDR3 residues: CSVAEQIAKNIQYF. The CDR3 bases are TGCAGCGTGGCCGAGCAAATAGCCAAAAACATTCAGTACTTC. Filled out from reference TRBV29-1 and TRBJ2-4, the complete variable domain reads SAVISQKPSRDICQRGTSLTIQCQVDSQVTMMFWYRQQPGQSLTLIATANQGSEATYESGFVIDKFPISRPNLTFSTLTVSNMSPEDSSIYLCSVAEQIAKNIQYFGAGTRLSVL.

The chain combines TRBV12-5 with TRBJ1-2; a possible D gene is TRBD1 (5 bases). Germline V CDR1 and CDR2: LGHNT, FRNRAP. The CDR3 extends over 14 amino acids. V lost 0 bases and J 8 bases, leaving 13 bases between the germline ends. The CDR3 loop is CASGLVGGDLGYTF. In nucleotides, the CDR3 is TGTGCTAGTGGTTTGGTGGGGGGAGACTTAGGCTACACCTTC.

This clone appeared a few times. This chain links TRBV30 with TRBJ2-7, with D uncertain. V dropped 1 base and J dropped 0 bases, with 7 bases sitting between them. The germline gives CDR1 GTSNPN, CDR2 SVGIG (reference sequence). The length of the CDR3 is 13 residues. CDR3 amino acids: CAWSDGASYEQYF. In DNA, the CDR3 is TGTGCCTGGAGTGATGGAGCCTCCTACGAGCAGTACTTC.

This clone appeared once. The rearrangement joins TRBV5-4 to TRBJ2-1; a weak D match, TRBD1 (5 bases). V lost 0 bases, J lost 3 bases, and 13 bases lay in between. CDR1 and CDR2 from the germline V gene are SGHNT and YYREEE (reference sequence). The CDR3 length is 16 residues. CDR3 nucleotide sequence: TGTGCCAGCAGCTTGGATAGACAGACCTACTACAATGAGCAGTTCTTC. This codes for CASSLDRQTYYNEQFF.

The chain carries TRBV6-1 and TRBJ2-1; tentatively, D is TRBD2 (6 bases). Germline V CDR1 and CDR2: MNHNS, SASEGT. The V and J ends lost 6 bases and 7 bases respectively, with 13 bases between them. The CDR3 covers 13 residues. In DNA, the CDR3 is TGTGCCAGCAGCGACCCGGGGGTTAATGAGCAGTTCTTC. Its translation: CASSDPGVNEQFF.

The DNA for the CDR3 is TGTGCCAGCTCCTCCGGGACAGGGGCCTACGAGCAGTACTTC. Protein sequence: CASSSGTGAYEQYF. The J gene is TRBJ2-7, the V gene TRBV11-2, with TRBD1 matching over 10 bases. Germline lookup yields CDR1 SGHAT and CDR2 FQNNGV. V shed 8 bases, J shed 2 bases, and the junction held 6 bases outside the gene matches. This CDR3 region has 14 residues.

This chain joins TRBV28 and TRBJ2-3; TRBD1 is a possible D gene (6 bases). The CDR3 consists of 14 residues. Germline-derived CDR1 and CDR2 are MDHEN and SYDVKM. Trimming removed 6 bases at V and 5 bases at J, with 15 bases between. The CDR3 sequence: CASRPQGRGDTQYF. CDR3 coding DNA: TGTGCCAGCAGGCCCCAGGGGCGAGGAGATACGCAGTATTTT.

V and J are TRBV28 and TRBJ1-2, with D tentatively TRBD1 (6 bases). Trimming shortened V by 5 bases and J by 4 bases, and 14 bases separated the two germline ends. This CDR3 spans 14 amino acids. Germline V gene data show CDR1 as MDHEN and CDR2 as SYDVKM. In DNA form, the CDR3 reads TGTGCCAGCAGTCCTTCCGGGACAAGCTATGGCTACACCTTC. It encodes CASSPSGTSYGYTF.

This CDR3 is CASSYSSGGYEQYF. CDR3 nucleotides: TGTGCCAGCAGTTACTCGTCGGGGGGATACGAGCAGTACTTC. The rearrangement joins TRBV6-5 to TRBJ2-7; 7 nucleotides align to TRBD2. The CDR3 covers 14 residues. V shed 0 bases, J shed 4 bases, and the junction held 3 bases outside the gene matches. The germline V gene has CDR1 MNHEY and CDR2 SVGAGI.

The V gene is TRBV6-6, the J gene TRBJ1-2, with TRBD1 matching 7 bases. From germline, CDR1 is MNHNY and CDR2 SVGAGI (reference sequence). J gave up 1 base and V 9 bases, and 8 bases lay outside the gene matches. The CDR3 spans 14 residues. CDR3 amino acids: CASTRDSFNYGYTF. The CDR3 nucleotides are TGTGCCAGTACCCGGGACAGCTTTAACTATGGCTACACCTTC.

The V gene is TRBV28, the J gene TRBJ1-1; D not certain. Trimming cost V 7 bases and J 5 bases, with 14 bases left between them. Germline-derived CDR1 and CDR2 are MDHEN and SYDVKM. CDR3 size: 13 residues. CDR3 region: CASTSGWGTEAFF. The CDR3 DNA follows: TGTGCCAGCACCTCAGGTTGGGGTACTGAAGCTTTCTTT.

Of note for this clone: Other DNA sequences of this sample code for an identical CDR3. V gene TRBV19 combines with J gene TRBJ1-1, with D hard to call. CDR1 and CDR2 from the germline V gene are LNHDA and SQIVND (reference sequence). This CDR3 comprises 13 residues. V was cut by 9 bases and J by 1 base, with 12 bases left in between. The CDR3 is CASNRGRNTEAFF. CDR3 coding DNA: TGTGCCAGCAATAGAGGTAGGAACACTGAAGCTTTCTTT.

This chain links TRBV19 with TRBJ2-7; D gene uncertain. From germline, CDR1 is LNHDA and CDR2 SQIVND (reference sequence). The length of the CDR3 is 16 residues. Trimming cost V 5 bases and J 9 bases, with 26 bases left between them. CDR3 nucleotides: TGTGCCAGTAGTCGTCTGGAATGGGCTCACTGCGCGCGGCAGTACTTC. It encodes CASSRLEWAHCARQYF. The full variable domain, completed using reference TRBV19 and TRBJ2-7, is DGGITQSPKYLFRKEGQNVTLSCEQNLNHDAMYWYRQDPGQGLRLIYYSQIVNDFQKGDIAEGYSVSREKKESFPLTVTSAQKNPTAFYLCASSRLEWAHCARQYFGPGTRLTVT.

J is TRBJ2-7 and V is TRBV6-5; either TRBD1 or TRBD2 may fit D (5 bases each). The CDR3 runs to 14 residues. The V and J ends lost 6 bases and 4 bases respectively, with 16 bases between them. Germline V gene data show CDR1 as MNHEY and CDR2 as SVGAGI. The chain's CDR3 is CASSVGTGPYEQYF. CDR3 in DNA: TGTGCCAGCAGCGTCGGGACCGGGCCTTACGAGCAGTACTTC.

The CDR3 loop is CASRDNFLEAFF. The CDR3, as DNA: TGTGCCAGCAGAGACAACTTTCTTGAAGCTTTCTTT. The chain recombines TRBV6-1 with TRBJ1-1; no clear D. From germline, CDR1 is MNHNS and CDR2 SASEGT. V dropped 6 bases and J dropped 7 bases, with 12 bases sitting between them. The CDR3 sequence is 12 residues long.

V gene TRBV11-2 combines with J gene TRBJ1-1, with D possibly matching TRBD1 (5 bases). Germline loops: CDR1 SGHAT, CDR2 FQNNGV. Trimming took off 1 base at V and 1 base at J, with 7 bases between the two ends. CDR3 length: 14 residues. The CDR3 spells CASSLATGNTEAFF. CDR3 nucleotide sequence: TGTGCCAGCAGCTTAGCTACAGGGAACACTGAAGCTTTCTTT.

The rearrangement links TRBV6-5 to TRBJ2-1; D is perhaps TRBD1 (5 bases). The germline V gene has CDR1 MNHEY and CDR2 SVGAGI. V gave up 2 bases and J gave up 10 bases, with 15 bases separating them. The CDR3 consists of 14 residues. This chain's CDR3 is CASSYTDSLREQFF. CDR3 nucleotide sequence: TGTGCCAGCAGTTACACCGACAGTCTCAGGGAGCAGTTCTTC.

The genes are TRBV19 and TRBJ1-1; TRBD1 aligns across 7 bases. CDR1 is LNHDA, CDR2 SQIVND, per germline (reference sequence). The trim removed 6 bases at V and 5 bases at J, leaving 9 bases unmatched. This CDR3 is built from 14 residues. Written as DNA, the CDR3 is TGTGCCAGTAGCCAGGGGACAGTTCTGACTGAAGCTTTCTTT. Translating gives CASSQGTVLTEAFF.

The chain combines TRBV7-2 with TRBJ1-2, with D possibly TRBD1 on 6 matching bases. The germline gives CDR1 SGHTA, CDR2 FQGNSA. The CDR3 contains 16 residues. V was cut by 1 base and J by 3 bases, with 15 bases left in between. The CDR3 here is CASSLVGGYNDYGYTF. The CDR3 DNA reads TGTGCCAGCAGCTTAGTAGGGGGATATAACGACTATGGCTACACCTTC.

The rearrangement joins TRBV28 to TRBJ1-4; unclear D gene. V lost 1 base, J lost 3 bases, and 9 bases lay in between. Germline CDR1 and CDR2: MDHEN and SYDVKM. The CDR3 runs to 15 residues. The CDR3, as DNA: TGTGCCAGCAGTTTATTAGACCGAGCTAATGAAAAACTGTTTTTT. As protein: CASSLLDRANEKLFF.

This clone was found once. The chain recombines TRBV12-5 with TRBJ2-3, with D perhaps matching TRBD2 (6 bases). Germline CDR1 and CDR2: LGHNT and FRNRAP. V lost 4 bases, J lost 3 bases, and 8 bases lay in between. This CDR3 has 13 amino acids. The CDR3 DNA follows: TGTGCTAGTGGTTCTAGCGAAACAGATACGCAGTATTTT. Its translation is CASGSSETDTQYF.

Details on this clone: One end of the junction fails to match germline, which may point to a read error. The CDR3 protein is CASSLQGSGEQYF. The CDR3 nucleotides are TGTGCTAGCAGCTTACAGGGTTCGGGAGAGCAGTACTTC. The chain employs TRBV7-7 and TRBJ2-7; perhaps TRBD1 as D (6 bases). The germline V gene encodes CDR1 SSHAT and CDR2 FNYEAQ (reference sequence). This CDR3 region has 13 residues.

This chain uses TRBV7-3 with TRBJ2-7; D not resolved. Trimming removed 2 bases from V and 7 bases from J, with 12 bases in between. CDR3 length: 13 amino acids. CDR1 is SGHTA and CDR2 is FQGTGA in the germline V gene. CDR3 region: CASSLGSSGEQYF. CDR3 nucleotide sequence: TGTGCCAGCAGCTTAGGCAGCTCGGGTGAGCAGTACTTC.

The chain joins TRBV30 to TRBJ1-1, with a possible D match to TRBD1 (5 bases). CDR3 length equals 12 residues. From germline, CDR1 is GTSNPN and CDR2 SVGIG (reference sequence). Trimming stripped 4 bases from V and 6 bases from J, with 12 bases between. The CDR3 nucleotides are TGTGCCTGGACCGTTAACAGGCCTGAAGCTTTCTTT. Translation gives CAWTVNRPEAFF.